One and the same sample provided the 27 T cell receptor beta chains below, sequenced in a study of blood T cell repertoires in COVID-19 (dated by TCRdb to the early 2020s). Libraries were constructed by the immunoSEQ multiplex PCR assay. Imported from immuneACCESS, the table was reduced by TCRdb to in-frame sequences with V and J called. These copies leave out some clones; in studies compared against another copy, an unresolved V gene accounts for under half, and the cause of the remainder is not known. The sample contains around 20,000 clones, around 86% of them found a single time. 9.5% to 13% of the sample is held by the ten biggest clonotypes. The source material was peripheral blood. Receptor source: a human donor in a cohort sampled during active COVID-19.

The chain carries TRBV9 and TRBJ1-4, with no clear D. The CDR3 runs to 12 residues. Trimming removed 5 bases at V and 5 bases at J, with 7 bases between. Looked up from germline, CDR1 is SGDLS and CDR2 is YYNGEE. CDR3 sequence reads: CASSGSNEKLFF. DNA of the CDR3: TGTGCCAGCAGTGGCTCCAATGAAAAACTGTTTTTT.

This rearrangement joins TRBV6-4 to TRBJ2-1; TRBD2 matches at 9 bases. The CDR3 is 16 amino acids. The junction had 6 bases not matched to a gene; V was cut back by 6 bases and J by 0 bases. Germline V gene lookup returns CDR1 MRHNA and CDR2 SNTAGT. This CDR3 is CASSRTSDSSYNEQFF. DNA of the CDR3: TGTGCCAGCAGCCGGACTAGCGATAGCTCCTACAATGAGCAGTTCTTC.

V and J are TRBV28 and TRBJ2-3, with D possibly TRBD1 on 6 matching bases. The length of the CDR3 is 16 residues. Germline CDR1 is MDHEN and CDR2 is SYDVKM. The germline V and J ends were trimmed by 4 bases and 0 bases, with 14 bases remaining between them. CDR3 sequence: CASSWQGMGSTDTQYF. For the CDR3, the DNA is TGTGCCAGCAGTTGGCAGGGGATGGGAAGCACAGATACGCAGTATTTT.

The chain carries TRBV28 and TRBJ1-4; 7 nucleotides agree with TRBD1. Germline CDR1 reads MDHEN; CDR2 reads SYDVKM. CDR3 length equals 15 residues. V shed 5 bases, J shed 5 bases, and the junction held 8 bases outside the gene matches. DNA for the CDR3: TGTGCCAGCAGTATACCGGGACAGCGAAATGAAAAACTGTTTTTT. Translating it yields CASSIPGQRNEKLFF.

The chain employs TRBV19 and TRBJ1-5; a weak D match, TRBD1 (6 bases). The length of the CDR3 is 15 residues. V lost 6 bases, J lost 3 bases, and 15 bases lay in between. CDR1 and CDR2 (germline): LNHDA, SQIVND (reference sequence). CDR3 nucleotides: TGTGCCAGTAGGGAACAGGGCATCGACAATCAGCCCCAGCATTTT. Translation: CASREQGIDNQPQHF. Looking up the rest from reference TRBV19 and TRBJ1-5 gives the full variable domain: DGGITQSPKYLFRKEGQNVTLSCEQNLNHDAMYWYRQDPGQGLRLIYYSQIVNDFQKGDIAEGYSVSREKKESFPLTVTSAQKNPTAFYLCASREQGIDNQPQHFGDGTRLSIL.

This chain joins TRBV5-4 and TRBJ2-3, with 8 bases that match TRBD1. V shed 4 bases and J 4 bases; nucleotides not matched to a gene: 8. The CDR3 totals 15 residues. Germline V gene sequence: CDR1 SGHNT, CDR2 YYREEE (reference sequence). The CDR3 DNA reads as TGTGCCAGCAGCCGTCCCGGGACAGGATCAGATACGCAGTATTTT. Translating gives CASSRPGTGSDTQYF. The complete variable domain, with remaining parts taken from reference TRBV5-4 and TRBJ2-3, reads ETGVTQSPTHLIKTRGQQVTLRCSSQSGHNTVSWYQQALGQGPQFIFQYYREEENGRGNFPPRFSGLQFPNYSSELNVNALELDDSALYLCASSRPGTGSDTQYFGPGTRLTVL.

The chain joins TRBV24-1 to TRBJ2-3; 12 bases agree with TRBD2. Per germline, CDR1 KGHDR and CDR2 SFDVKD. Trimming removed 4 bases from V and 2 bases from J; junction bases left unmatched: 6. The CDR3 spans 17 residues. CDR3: CATSDQTSGRFTDTQYF. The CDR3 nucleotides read TGTGCCACCAGTGACCAGACTAGCGGGAGATTCACAGATACGCAGTATTTT.

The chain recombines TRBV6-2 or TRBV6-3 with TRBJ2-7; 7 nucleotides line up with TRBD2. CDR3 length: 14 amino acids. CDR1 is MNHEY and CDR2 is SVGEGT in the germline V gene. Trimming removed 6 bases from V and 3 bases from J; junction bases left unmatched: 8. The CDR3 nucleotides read TGTGCCAGCAGCCCGCCCGCGGGAGTCTACGAGCAGTACTTC. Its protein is CASSPPAGVYEQYF.

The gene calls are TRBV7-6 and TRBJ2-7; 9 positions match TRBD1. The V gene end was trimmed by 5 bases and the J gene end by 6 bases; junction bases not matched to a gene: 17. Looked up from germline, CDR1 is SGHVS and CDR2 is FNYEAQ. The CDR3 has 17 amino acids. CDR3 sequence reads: CASSPDWGTGYPSEQYF. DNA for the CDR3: TGTGCCAGCAGCCCCGATTGGGGGACAGGGTACCCCTCCGAGCAGTACTTC.

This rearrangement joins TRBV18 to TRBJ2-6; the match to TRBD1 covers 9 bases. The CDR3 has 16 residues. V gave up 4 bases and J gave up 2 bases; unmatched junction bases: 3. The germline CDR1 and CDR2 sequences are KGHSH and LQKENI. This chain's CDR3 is CASSQQGAAGANVLTF. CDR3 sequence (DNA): TGTGCCAGCTCACAACAGGGGGCTGCTGGGGCCAACGTCCTGACTTTC.

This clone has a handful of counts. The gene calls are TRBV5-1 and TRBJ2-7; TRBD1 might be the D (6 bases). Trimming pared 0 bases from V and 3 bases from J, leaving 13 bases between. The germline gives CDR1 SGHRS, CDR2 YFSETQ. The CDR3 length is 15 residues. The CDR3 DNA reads TGCGCCAGCAGCTTGGTCCAGGGGCCCTTCTACGAGCAGTACTTC. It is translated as CASSLVQGPFYEQYF.

The CDR3 is CASSLPRDRGFGIQYF. CDR3 in DNA: TGTGCCAGCAGTTTACCCCGCGACAGGGGATTCGGCATTCAGTACTTC. The J gene is TRBJ2-4, the V gene TRBV6-2 or TRBV6-3; 8 positions agree with TRBD1. Trimming took 4 bases from V and 9 from J; bases not matched to a gene: 14. Germline CDR1 MNHEY, CDR2 SVGEGT. This CDR3 region has 16 residues.

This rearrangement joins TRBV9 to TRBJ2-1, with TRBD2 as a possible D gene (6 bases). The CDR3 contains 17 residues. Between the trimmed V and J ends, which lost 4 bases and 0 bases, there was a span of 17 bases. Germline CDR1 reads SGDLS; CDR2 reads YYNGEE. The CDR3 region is CASSPTVRGSSYNEQFF. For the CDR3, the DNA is TGTGCCAGCAGCCCAACCGTCCGGGGGAGCTCCTACAATGAGCAGTTCTTC.

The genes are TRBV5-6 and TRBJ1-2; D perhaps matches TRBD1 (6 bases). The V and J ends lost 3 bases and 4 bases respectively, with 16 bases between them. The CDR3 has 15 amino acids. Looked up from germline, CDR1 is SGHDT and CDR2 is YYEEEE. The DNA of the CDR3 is TGTGCCAGCAGCTGGCGGGGGGGCAGAGGCTATGGCTACACCTTC. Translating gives CASSWRGGRGYGYTF.

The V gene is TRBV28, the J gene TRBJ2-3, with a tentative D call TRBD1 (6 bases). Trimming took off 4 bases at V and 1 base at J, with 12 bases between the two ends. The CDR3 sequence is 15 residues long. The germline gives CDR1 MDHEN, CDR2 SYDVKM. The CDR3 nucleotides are TGTGCCAGCAGTTACACAGGGTGGGGCACAGATACGCAGTATTTT. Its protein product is CASSYTGWGTDTQYF.

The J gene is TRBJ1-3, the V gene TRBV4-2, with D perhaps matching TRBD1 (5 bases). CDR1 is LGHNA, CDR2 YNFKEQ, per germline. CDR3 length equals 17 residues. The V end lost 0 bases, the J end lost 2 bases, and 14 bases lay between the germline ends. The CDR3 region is CASSQDSIARAGNTIYF. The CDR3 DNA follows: TGTGCCAGCAGCCAAGATTCGATAGCCAGGGCTGGAAACACCATATATTTT.

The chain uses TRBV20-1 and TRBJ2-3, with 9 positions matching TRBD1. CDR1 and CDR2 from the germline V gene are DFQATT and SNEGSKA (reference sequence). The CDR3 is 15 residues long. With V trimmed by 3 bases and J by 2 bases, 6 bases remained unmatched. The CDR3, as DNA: TGCAGTGCTAGTCGCGGGACAGGGAACACAGATACGCAGTATTTT. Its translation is CSASRGTGNTDTQYF.

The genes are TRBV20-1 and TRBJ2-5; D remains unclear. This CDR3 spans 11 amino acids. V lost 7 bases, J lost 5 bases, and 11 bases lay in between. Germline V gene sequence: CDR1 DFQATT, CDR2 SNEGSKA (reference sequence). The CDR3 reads CSEQLWETQYF. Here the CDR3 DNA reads TGCAGTGAACAGCTGTGGGAGACCCAGTACTTC.

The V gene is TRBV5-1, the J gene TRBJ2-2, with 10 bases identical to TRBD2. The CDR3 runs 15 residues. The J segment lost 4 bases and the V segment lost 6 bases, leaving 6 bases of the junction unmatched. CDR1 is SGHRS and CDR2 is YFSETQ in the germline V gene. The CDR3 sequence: CASTRLAGITGELFF. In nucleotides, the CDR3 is TGCGCCAGCACCCGACTAGCGGGTATCACCGGGGAGCTGTTTTTT.

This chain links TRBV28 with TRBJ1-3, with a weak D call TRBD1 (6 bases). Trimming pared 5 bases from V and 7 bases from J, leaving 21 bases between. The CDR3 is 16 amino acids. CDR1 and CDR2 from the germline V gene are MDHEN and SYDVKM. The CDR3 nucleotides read TGTGCCAGCAGTCGCCAGGGAGAGTTTCAGGGGAACACCATATATTTT. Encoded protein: CASSRQGEFQGNTIYF.

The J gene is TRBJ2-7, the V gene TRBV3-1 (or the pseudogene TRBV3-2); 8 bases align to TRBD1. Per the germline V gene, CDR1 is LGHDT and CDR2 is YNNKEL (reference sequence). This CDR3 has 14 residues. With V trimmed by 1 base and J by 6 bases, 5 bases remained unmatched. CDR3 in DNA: TGTGCCAGCAGCCAAGGGACAGGGTCCGGCGAGCAGTACTTC. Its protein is CASSQGTGSGEQYF.

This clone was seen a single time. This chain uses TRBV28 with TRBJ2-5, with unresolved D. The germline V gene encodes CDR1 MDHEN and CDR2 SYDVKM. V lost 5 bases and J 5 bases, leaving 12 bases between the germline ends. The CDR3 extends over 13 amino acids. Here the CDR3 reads CASSPGPSETQYF. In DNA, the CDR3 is TGTGCCAGCAGTCCCGGTCCGTCGGAGACCCAGTACTTC.

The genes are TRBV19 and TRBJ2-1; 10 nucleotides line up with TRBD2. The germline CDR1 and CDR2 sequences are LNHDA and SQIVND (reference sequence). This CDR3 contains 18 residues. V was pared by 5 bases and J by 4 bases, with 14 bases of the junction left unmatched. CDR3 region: CASSPRPGTSASYNEQFF. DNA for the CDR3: TGTGCCAGTAGTCCCCGACCCGGGACTAGCGCAAGTTACAATGAGCAGTTCTTC.

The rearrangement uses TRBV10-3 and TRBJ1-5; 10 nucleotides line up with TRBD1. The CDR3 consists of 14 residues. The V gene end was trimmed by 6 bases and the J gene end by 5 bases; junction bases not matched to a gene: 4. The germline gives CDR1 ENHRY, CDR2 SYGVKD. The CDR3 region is CAIRETGGDQPQHF. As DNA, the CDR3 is TGTGCCATCAGGGAGACAGGGGGCGATCAGCCCCAGCATTTT.

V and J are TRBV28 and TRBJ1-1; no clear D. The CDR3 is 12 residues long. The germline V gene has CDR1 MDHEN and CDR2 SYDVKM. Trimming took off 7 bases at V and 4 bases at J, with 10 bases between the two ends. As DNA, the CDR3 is TGTGCCAGCACCCCGGGAGCCACTGAAGCTTTCTTT. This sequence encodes CASTPGATEAFF.

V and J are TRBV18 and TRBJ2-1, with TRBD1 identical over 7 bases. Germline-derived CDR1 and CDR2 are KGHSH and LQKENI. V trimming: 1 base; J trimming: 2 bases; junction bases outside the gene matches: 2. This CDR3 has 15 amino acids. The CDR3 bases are TGTGCCAGCTCACCACGCCAGGGGGCCTACAATGAGCAGTTCTTC. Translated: CASSPRQGAYNEQFF.

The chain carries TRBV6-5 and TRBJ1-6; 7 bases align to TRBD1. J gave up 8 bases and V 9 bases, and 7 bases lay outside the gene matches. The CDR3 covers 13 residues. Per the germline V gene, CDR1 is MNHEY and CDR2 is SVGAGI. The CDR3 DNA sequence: TGTGCCAGTCGCGACAGGGTCGATTCACCCCTCCACTTT. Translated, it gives CASRDRVDSPLHF.